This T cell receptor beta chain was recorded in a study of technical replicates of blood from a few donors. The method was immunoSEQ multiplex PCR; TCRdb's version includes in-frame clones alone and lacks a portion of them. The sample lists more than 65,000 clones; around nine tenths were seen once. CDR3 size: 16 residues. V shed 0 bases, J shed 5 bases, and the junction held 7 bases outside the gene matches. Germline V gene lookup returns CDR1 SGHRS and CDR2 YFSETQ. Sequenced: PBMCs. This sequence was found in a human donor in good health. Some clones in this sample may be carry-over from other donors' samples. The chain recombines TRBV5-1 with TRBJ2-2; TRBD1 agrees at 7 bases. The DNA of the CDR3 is TGCGCCAGCAGCTTGGAGGGGGCGGGTCGGACCGGGGAGCTGTTTTTT. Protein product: CASSLEGAGRTGELFF.